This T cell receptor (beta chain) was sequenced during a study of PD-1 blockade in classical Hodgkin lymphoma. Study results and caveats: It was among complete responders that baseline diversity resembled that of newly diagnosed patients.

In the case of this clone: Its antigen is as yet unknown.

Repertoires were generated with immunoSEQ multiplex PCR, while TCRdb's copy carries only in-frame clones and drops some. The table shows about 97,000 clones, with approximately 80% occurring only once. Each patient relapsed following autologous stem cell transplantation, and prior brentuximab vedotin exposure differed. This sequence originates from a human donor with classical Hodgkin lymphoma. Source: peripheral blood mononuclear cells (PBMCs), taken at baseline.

Here the CDR3 DNA reads TGCGCCAGCAGCCGGGCGACAGGGGCCGGGGCCAACGTCCTGACTTTC. Amino acid sequence: CASSRATGAGANVLTF. The chain is built from TRBV5-1 and TRBJ2-6, with 8 bases aligning to TRBD1. V was clipped by 4 bases and J by 4 bases; unmatched bases: 7. Germline V gene lookup returns CDR1 SGHRS and CDR2 YFSETQ. This CDR3 has 16 residues.